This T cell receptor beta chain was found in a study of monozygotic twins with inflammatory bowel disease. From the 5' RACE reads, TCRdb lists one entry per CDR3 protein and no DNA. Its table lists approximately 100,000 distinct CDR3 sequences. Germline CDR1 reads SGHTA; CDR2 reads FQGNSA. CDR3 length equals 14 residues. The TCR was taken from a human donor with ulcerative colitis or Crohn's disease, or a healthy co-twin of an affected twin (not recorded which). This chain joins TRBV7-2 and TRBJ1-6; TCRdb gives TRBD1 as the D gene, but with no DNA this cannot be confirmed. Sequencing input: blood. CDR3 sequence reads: CASSVDRSGSPLHF.